Listed below are T cell receptor beta chains from one sample, sequenced in a study of blood T cells in healthy people across ages. TCRdb re-called the 5' RACE reads with MiXCR, one entry per CDR3 protein. Counted here are around 800,000 distinct CDR3 sequences, 35% to 60% occurring once; the ten biggest clones make up 15% to 20%. The specimen sequenced was blood. Receptor source: a man at least 80 years old in good health. Both conserved end residues are part of each CDR3. The D gene is left open where the match is weak. The size entry is marked missing in some rows and otherwise reads once, few, many or a size class.

d_call | clone_size | j_call | v_call | cdr3_nt | cdr3_aa
TRBD1 | . | TRBJ2-1 | TRBV29-1 | TGCAGCGTTGAAACCCGGGACAGTTACAATGAGCAGTTCTTC | CSVETRDSYNEQFF
. | many | TRBJ2-7 | TRBV6-2/TRBV6-3 | TGTGCCAGCAGGCGCGGACAGCTCCACGAGCAGTACTTC | CASRRGQLHEQYF
. | few | TRBJ2-7 | TRBV2 | TGTGCCAGCAGTGCGGTTAGAACGTACGAGCAGTACTTC | CASSAVRTYEQYF
. | . | TRBJ2-7 | TRBV13 | TGTGCCAGCAGCTTAGGGTATTCGGGAGACTACGAGCAGTACTTC | CASSLGYSGDYEQYF
. | few | TRBJ2-1 | TRBV20-1 | TGCAGTGCTATAATGACAGTTTACAATGAGCAGTTCTTC | CSAIMTVYNEQFF
TRBD1 | . | TRBJ2-1 | TRBV12-3/TRBV12-4 | TGTGCCAGCAGTTTAAGGGGACAGGGGGCTTTCGATGAGCAGTTCTTC | CASSLRGQGAFDEQFF
. | . | TRBJ1-1 | TRBV5-1 | TGCGCCAGCAGCTTGGGGGGGGCAATATGGACTGAAGCTTTCTTT | CASSLGGAIWTEAFF
. | . | TRBJ1-5 | TRBV15 | TGTGCCACCAGCAGAGGGGAACAGGGATACCAGCCCCAGCATTTT | CATSRGEQGYQPQHF
. | . | TRBJ2-5 | TRBV12-3/TRBV12-4 | TGTGCCAGCAGTTTAGGGCTAGGAAGGGAGACCCAGTACTTC | CASSLGLGRETQYF
TRBD2 | . | TRBJ2-7 | TRBV11-2 | TGTGCCAGCAGCTGGGGAATAGCGGGTTCCTCCTACGAGCAGTACTTC | CASSWGIAGSSYEQYF
. | once | TRBJ2-1 | TRBV30 | TGTGCCTGGAGTGTGCTCAAAGCCAGCTCCTACAATGAGCAGTTCTTC | CAWSVLKASSYNEQFF
TRBD2 | . | TRBJ2-1 | TRBV7-2 | TGTGCCAGCAGCAGAACAACCCCTAGCGGGAACCCCGAGCAGTTCTTC | CASSRTTPSGNPEQFF
TRBD1 | few | TRBJ1-2 | TRBV2 | TGTGCCAGCAGCCCGGACAGGGGGCACCGCGGCTACACCTTC | CASSPDRGHRGYTF
TRBD2 | few | TRBJ2-1 | TRBV20-1 | TGCAGTGCTAGAGATCGGGGGACTAGCGGGATGGTGGGGTACAATGAGCAGTTCTTC | CSARDRGTSGMVGYNEQFF
. | . | TRBJ1-5 | TRBV27 | TGTGCCAGCAGTTTATGGCAAGGTAGCAATCAGCCCCAGCATTTT | CASSLWQGSNQPQHF
. | . | TRBJ2-5 | TRBV20-1 | TGCAGTGCTAGAGATCGGACGGGTTGGGAGACCCAGTACTTC | CSARDRTGWETQYF
. | . | TRBJ1-4 | TRBV5-4 | TGTGCCAGCAGCCCCGACAGGTCGGCCGCTAATGAAAAACTGTTTTTT | CASSPDRSAANEKLFF
TRBD1 | few | TRBJ2-3 | TRBV10-3 | TGTGCCATCAGGCCCAGTACAGGGGCCTCCACAGATACGCAGTATTTT | CAIRPSTGASTDTQYF
. | . | TRBJ2-3 | TRBV12-3/TRBV12-4 | TGTGCCAGCAGCCCCGATCTTGGGCAGAACACAGATACGCAGTATTTT | CASSPDLGQNTDTQYF
. | few | TRBJ1-1 | TRBV7-2 | TGTGCCAGCAGCCACAGTGAAGCTTTCTTT | CASSHSEAFF
. | . | TRBJ2-3 | TRBV12-3/TRBV12-4 | TGTGCCAGCAGCCCCCGAGGGGGGGTGAGCACAGATACGCAGTATTTT | CASSPRGGVSTDTQYF
. | . | TRBJ2-3 | TRBV10-3 | TGTGCCACGCGATGGGAGTCGGGCACAGATACGCAGTATTTT | CATRWESGTDTQYF
TRBD1 | . | TRBJ2-7 | TRBV3-1 | TGTGCCAGCAGCCAACACAGGACAGGGGATAGTTACGAGCAGTACTTC | CASSQHRTGDSYEQYF
. | . | TRBJ1-1 | TRBV12-3/TRBV12-4 | TGTGCCAGCAGTTTAATTACAGGGCAGAACACTGAAGCTTTCTTT | CASSLITGQNTEAFF
TRBD2 | . | TRBJ2-3 | TRBV12-3/TRBV12-4 | TGTGCCAGCTGGGAGGGAAGGGAGCCAGCAACAGATACGCAGTATTTT | CASWEGREPATDTQYF
. | few | TRBJ2-5 | TRBV12-3/TRBV12-4 | TGTGCCAGCAGTTTAGCTCCGGTCTTGCAAGAGACCCAGTACTTC | CASSLAPVLQETQYF
TRBD1 | many | TRBJ2-3 | TRBV7-2 | TGTGCCAGCAGCTTAAAGGGGGCGGCAGATACGCAGTATTTT | CASSLKGAADTQYF
. | many | TRBJ2-7 | TRBV20-1 | TGCAGTGCTAGTGATTACGGCGCAACCTACGAGCAGTACTTC | CSASDYGATYEQYF
. | few | TRBJ1-1 | TRBV7-2 | TGTGCCAGCAGCTTGTCCCAGACGGCGAACGCTTTCTTT | CASSLSQTANAFF
TRBD2 | . | TRBJ2-1 | TRBV4-2 | TGTGCCAGCAGCCAACTAGCGGGAGTCTATGAGCAGTTCTTC | CASSQLAGVYEQFF
. | . | TRBJ2-6 | TRBV12-3/TRBV12-4 | TGTGCCAGCAGTTTAGATGCGGGTAGTGGGTCTGGGGCCAACGTCCTGACTTTC | CASSLDAGSGSGANVLTF
. | . | TRBJ2-7 | TRBV19 | TGTGCCAGTAGTATGGGACACCACTACGAGCAGTACTTC | CASSMGHHYEQYF